This T cell receptor (beta chain) is from a study of cytomegalovirus exposure and HLA in healthy donors. V shed 4 bases, J shed 4 bases, and the junction held 8 bases outside the gene matches. Germline lookup yields CDR1 MNHEY and CDR2 SMNVEV (reference sequence). This CDR3 region has 18 residues. The PCR ran on 60 Vbeta and 13 Jbeta primers. Generated by immunoSEQ multiplex PCR, the TCRdb table keeps only in-frame clones and is missing some. The sample shows 150,000 to 200,000 clones, roughly four fifths of them seen only once. The V and J genes are TRBV27 and TRBJ2-3, with 16 positions matching TRBD2. The origin of this receptor is a man aged 50 to 59 in good health and CMV-seropositive. The sequencing sample was made of PBMCs. The CDR3 sequence: CASSSSGTSGRVADTQYF. The CDR3 DNA reads as TGTGCCAGCAGTTCATCCGGGACTAGCGGGAGGGTCGCAGATACGCAGTATTTT.